This T cell receptor beta chain was captured in a study of blood T cell repertoires in COVID-19. Background on the study: COVID-19 samples, acute and convalescent, were from the United States, Italy and Spain. T cells, B-cell-depleted T cells, or PBMCs supplied cDNA or gDNA.

In the source study's methods: Nucleated cell number was recorded as an estimate derived from reference gene primer amplification. Method: immunoSEQ multiplex PCR; TCRdb's copy keeps in-frame clones and lacks some. The V and J calls and clone size were taken over from that table, and D and trimming were inferred from the DNA. This table has 85,000 to 130,000 clones, 84% appearing once. The TCR originated in a man in his sixties with acute or convalescent COVID-19. Source material: peripheral blood.

The CDR3 bases are TGTGCCAGCTCACAGAACCGGGATCAGCCCCAGCATTTT. Its translation: CASSQNRDQPQHF. J is TRBJ1-5 and V is TRBV18; D remains ambiguous. V lost 4 bases and J 5 bases, leaving 9 bases between the germline ends. CDR1 and CDR2 (germline): KGHSH, LQKENI. The length of the CDR3 is 13 residues.